This is a list of T cell receptor beta chains from one sample in a study of shared clonotypes between healthy human individuals. Repertoires were generated with immunoSEQ multiplex PCR, while TCRdb's copy carries only in-frame clones and drops some. The repertoire consists of a few million clones, with more than 80% occurring once and the leading ten covering over 0.12%. The specimen was naive CD4+ T cells sorted from blood. The source of these receptors is a man between 18 and 35 years old in good health. The CDR3 runs from the conserved cysteine through the conserved F or W. The D gene is left open where the match is weak.

v_gene,d_gene,j_gene,CDR3nt,CDR3aa
TRBV18,-,TRBJ2-5,TGTGCCAGCTCAGGTAAAACAGGGAAAGAGACCCAGTACTTC,CASSGKTGKETQYF
TRBV2,-,TRBJ2-2,TGTGCCAGTAGGGCTGAGGGCCTTTGGACCGGGGAGCTGTTTTTT,CASRAEGLWTGELFF
TRBV9,TRBD1,TRBJ1-4,TGTGCCAGCAGCCCCCACGGACAGGGAGCTAATGAAAAACTGTTTTTT,CASSPHGQGANEKLFF
TRBV27,TRBD1,TRBJ2-7,TGTGCCAGCAGTATAGAGGGACAGGGAGGTACCTACGAGCAGTACTTC,CASSIEGQGGTYEQYF
TRBV18,-,TRBJ2-5,TGTGCCAGCTCGCCCGGACAGCTTGCGGAGACCCAGTACTTC,CASSPGQLAETQYF
TRBV29-1,TRBD1,TRBJ2-3,TGCAGCGTTGAATTCTCAAGGGGGCTGACAGATACGCAGTATTTT,CSVEFSRGLTDTQYF
TRBV15,TRBD1,TRBJ1-5,TGTGCCACCAGCGACCGACAGGGGGTCAATCAGCCCCAGCATTTT,CATSDRQGVNQPQHF
TRBV6-5,TRBD1,TRBJ1-2,TGTGCCAGCAGTTTCGACGACAGGGCGTCCGGCTACACCTTC,CASSFDDRASGYTF
TRBV4-1,-,TRBJ2-1,TGCGCCAGCAGCCCTATAATCCTAGCAGGCTACAATGAGCAGTTCTTC,CASSPIILAGYNEQFF
TRBV6-5,TRBD1,TRBJ2-7,TGTGCCAGCAGCCGCAGGGACAGGATCTACGAGCAGTACTTC,CASSRRDRIYEQYF
TRBV30,TRBD1,TRBJ2-7,TGTGCCTGGAGTGCCCCCCGGACAGGGGACCACGAGCAGTACTTC,CAWSAPRTGDHEQYF
TRBV30,TRBD1,TRBJ1-4,TGTGCCTGGGAGGGGGCAGGAAATGAAAAACTGTTTTTT,CAWEGAGNEKLFF
TRBV7-6,-,TRBJ1-1,TGTGCCAGCAGCCAATACTGGAACACTGAAGCTTTCTTT,CASSQYWNTEAFF
TRBV6-1,TRBD1,TRBJ1-5,TGTGCCACCTGGACAGGGGGCGCAGCTCAGCCCCAGCATTTT,CATWTGGAAQPQHF
TRBV6-6,TRBD2,TRBJ2-7,TGTGCCAGCAGCCATACTAGCGGGGGGAACTACGAGCAGTACTTC,CASSHTSGGNYEQYF
TRBV30,-,TRBJ2-3,TGTGCCTGGAGTCCGAGACATACGCAGTATTTT,CAWSPRHTQYF
TRBV9,-,TRBJ2-3,TGTGCCAGCAGCGCTTATCCCTCGGTAGCGGAGCCCTCAGATACGCAGTATTTT,CASSAYPSVAEPSDTQYF
TRBV28,TRBD1,TRBJ1-3,TGTGCCAGCAGTTTACAGGGGGCTGGAAACACCATATATTTT,CASSLQGAGNTIYF
TRBV2,-,TRBJ1-1,TGTGCCAGCAGTGAATATTGGAACACTGAAGCTTTCTTT,CASSEYWNTEAFF
TRBV9,-,TRBJ2-7,TGTGCCAGCAGCGTAACGGGGAACTCCTACGAGCAGTACTTC,CASSVTGNSYEQYF
TRBV6-5,-,TRBJ2-7,TGTGCCAGCAGTTACTCGATTACAGGTTCCTACGAGCAGTACTTC,CASSYSITGSYEQYF